This T cell receptor (beta chain) was identified during a study of read filtering for tumor transcriptome and immune sequencing. At the level of the study: Eight or nine patients were R-ISS I, some 15 were R-ISS II, more than five were R-ISS III.

Whole-study findings and limits: The CD138-negative fraction was mixed bone marrow immune cells, not pure T cells.

This library used around 400 ng RNA and molecular barcoded adaptors spanning alpha/delta and beta/gamma chains. MiXCR, run by TCRdb on the reads, gives a single entry per CDR3 protein. The sample has more than 100,000 distinct CDR3 sequences; less than 15% are singletons. This clonotype was observed many times. No antigen is known for it. The ends were cut back, 4 bases at V and 3 bases at J, with 19 bases in the middle. CDR1 is SGHAT, CDR2 FQNNGV, per germline. This CDR3 has 17 residues. Sampling of bone marrow took place during active disease in every patient. The specimen sequenced was a population of CD138-negative cells sorted from bone marrow. The V gene is TRBV11-2, the J gene TRBJ2-1; a weak D match, TRBD2 (6 bases). This sequence originates from a donor at least 40 years old with multiple myeloma. The CDR3 DNA follows: TGTGCCAGCAGCTCCCTGAAGAGGGCTAGCGTCTACAATGAGCAGTTCTTC. Translating it yields CASSSLKRASVYNEQFF.